These 32 T cell receptor beta chains were all obtained from the same sample, sequenced in a study of blood T cell repertoires in COVID-19. Some clones are missing from TCRdb's copy, which holds only in-frame ones; the method was immunoSEQ multiplex PCR. The sample records about 340,000 clones, 85% to 90% being singletons. Specimen: peripheral blood. The receptors derive from a woman in her 70s with COVID-19, enrolled during active disease.

The V gene is TRBV5-8, the J gene TRBJ2-5; 11 positions match TRBD1. The ends lost 2 bases at V and 1 base at J; junction bases unmatched: 4. The CDR3 has 16 amino acids. CDR1 SGHTS and CDR2 YDEGEE come from the germline V gene. CDR3 residues: CASSFGTGGIQETQYF. CDR3 DNA: TGTGCCAGCAGCTTTGGGACAGGGGGGATCCAAGAGACCCAGTACTTC.

The V call is TRBV2, the J call TRBJ2-5; 7 bases are a match to TRBD2. V dropped 6 bases and J dropped 3; count of bases not matched to a gene: 13. Germline CDR1 and CDR2: SNHLY and FYNNEI. The CDR3 is made up of 16 amino acids. CDR3 protein: CASRGQIWGGEETQYF. CDR3 DNA sequence: TGTGCCAGCAGGGGCCAAATATGGGGAGGGGAAGAGACCCAGTACTTC.

This chain joins TRBV5-6 and TRBJ1-3, with D possibly TRBD1 on 5 matching bases. The ends were cut back, 3 bases at V and 0 bases at J, with 13 bases in the middle. Germline values: CDR1 SGHDT, CDR2 YYEEEE. This CDR3 is 16 amino acids long. This CDR3 is CASSWGGPLSGNTIYF. The CDR3 DNA reads as TGTGCCAGCAGCTGGGGGGGACCGCTCTCTGGAAACACCATATATTTT.

The V call is TRBV7-9, the J call TRBJ2-1, with 7 bases lining up with TRBD2. J was trimmed by 9 bases and V by 2 bases; bases with no gene match: 10. The CDR3 contains 15 residues. The germline V gene has CDR1 SEHNR and CDR2 FQNEAQ (reference sequence). The CDR3 reads CASSLTGGTFGEQFF. The DNA of the CDR3 is TGTGCCAGCAGCTTAACGGGGGGAACTTTTGGTGAGCAGTTCTTC.

V usage is TRBV5-6 and J usage is TRBJ2-1, with a possible D match to TRBD2 (7 bases). CDR1 SGHDT and CDR2 YYEEEE come from the germline V gene. The CDR3 has 15 amino acids. V was clipped by 0 bases and J by 7 bases, with 14 bases between them. The CDR3 DNA follows: TGTGCCAGCAGCTTGGTGCGGGGGCCTCTTAATGAGCAGTTCTTC. Translating it yields CASSLVRGPLNEQFF.

The chain couples TRBV5-1 to TRBJ1-2; perhaps TRBD1 as D (6 bases). The CDR3 has 12 residues. V lost 0 bases to trimming and J lost 7 bases, with 7 bases between them. CDR1 is SGHRS, CDR2 YFSETQ, per germline. In nucleotides, the CDR3 is TGCGCCAGCAGCTTGGTAGGGGGTGGCTACACCTTC. The encoded protein is CASSLVGGGYTF.

The V call is TRBV11-2, the J call TRBJ1-1; TRBD1 aligns across 7 bases. The CDR3 totals 13 residues. V lost 6 bases and J lost 1; bases outside the gene matches: 2. The germline gives CDR1 SGHAT, CDR2 FQNNGV. CDR3 amino acids: CASRDRSNTEAFF. The CDR3 region has the DNA TGTGCCAGCAGGGACAGGTCGAACACTGAAGCTTTCTTT.

Concerning this clone: The same CDR3 can be traced to other DNA sequences in this sample. J is TRBJ1-1 and V is TRBV6-5, with a tentative D call TRBD1 (5 bases). This CDR3 is built from 13 residues. Germline V gene sequence: CDR1 MNHEY, CDR2 SVGAGI. Trimming took off 4 bases at V and 1 base at J, with 7 bases between the two ends. The CDR3 DNA reads as TGTGCCAGCAGTTTTACAGGGAACACTGAAGCTTTCTTT. Protein sequence: CASSFTGNTEAFF.

CDR3 sequence: CASREWDRGFVTNYGYTF. The CDR3 coding sequence is TGTGCCAGCAGGGAATGGGACAGGGGCTTCGTCACTAACTATGGCTACACCTTC. The chain links TRBV11-3 to TRBJ1-2; 10 bases match TRBD1. Trimming removed 6 bases from V and 0 bases from J; junction bases left unmatched: 13. This CDR3 has 18 residues. Germline values: CDR1 SGHNT, CDR2 YENEEA.

The rearrangement uses TRBV14 and TRBJ1-1, with no clear D. The CDR3 length is 13 residues. Germline lookup yields CDR1 SGHDN and CDR2 FVKESK. V was trimmed by 2 bases and J by 1 base, leaving 5 bases between them. In nucleotides, the CDR3 is TGTGCCAGCAGCCAATCTCCGAACACTGAAGCTTTCTTT. Its translation: CASSQSPNTEAFF.

V usage is TRBV30 and J usage is TRBJ2-2, with D possibly matching TRBD1 (5 bases). CDR3 size: 14 residues. V gave up 4 bases and J gave up 7 bases, with 16 bases separating them. Germline assignment: CDR1 GTSNPN and CDR2 SVGIG (reference sequence). This chain's CDR3 is CAWTRPDSYGELFF. Here the CDR3 DNA reads TGTGCCTGGACCCGCCCCGACAGTTACGGGGAGCTGTTTTTT.

This chain uses TRBV28 with TRBJ2-3, with TRBD2 matching 14 bases. The germline CDR1 and CDR2 sequences are MDHEN and SYDVKM. Losses at the gene ends were 4 bases for V and 2 bases for J; bases not matched to a gene: 5. This CDR3 has 17 amino acids. CDR3 loop: CASSSGTSGGNTDTQYF. CDR3 nucleotide sequence: TGTGCCAGCAGTTCCGGGACTAGCGGGGGTAACACAGATACGCAGTATTTT.

The chain recombines TRBV15 with TRBJ1-5, with 10 bases lining up with TRBD1. V was pared by 5 bases and J by 4 bases, with 8 bases of the junction left unmatched. The CDR3 extends over 16 amino acids. The germline gives CDR1 LNHNV, CDR2 YYDKDF (reference sequence). The CDR3 DNA follows: TGTGCCACCAGCGCCCGGGACAGGGGAATTAATCAGCCCCAGCATTTT. Translation: CATSARDRGINQPQHF.

V gene TRBV5-3 combines with J gene TRBJ1-6, with D possibly being TRBD1 (6 bases). TRBV5-3 is designated an ORF whose function remains uncertain. There are 16 residues in the CDR3. Trimming cost V 5 bases and J 4 bases, with 16 bases left between them. The CDR3 DNA reads as TGTGCCAGAAGTTCAGACAGGCTAAATTATAATTCACCCCTCCACTTT. Protein sequence: CARSSDRLNYNSPLHF.

This clone was detected once. The chain has TRBV28 and TRBJ1-1, with TRBD1 matching over 8 bases. V gave up 6 bases and J gave up 5 bases; unmatched junction bases: 14. The germline V gene encodes CDR1 MDHEN and CDR2 SYDVKM. This CDR3 has 16 amino acids. In nucleotides, the CDR3 is TGTGCCAGCAGCCCACCCCGAACAGGGGGAGGGACTGAAGCTTTCTTT. It specifies CASSPPRTGGGTEAFF.

The chain recombines TRBV11-2 with TRBJ2-3; 12 bases agree with TRBD2. The germline V gene encodes CDR1 SGHAT and CDR2 FQNNGV. The CDR3 consists of 13 residues. Trimming cost V 3 bases and J 13 bases; bases outside gene matches: 5. In DNA, the CDR3 is TGTGCCAGCAGCTTGGCACCTAGCGGGGGGGAGTATTTT. This gives the protein CASSLAPSGGEYF.

The chain joins TRBV28 to TRBJ1-2, with D possibly TRBD1 on 6 matching bases. Trimming took off 6 bases at V and 8 bases at J, with 19 bases between the two ends. This CDR3 comprises 14 residues. Per the germline V gene, CDR1 is MDHEN and CDR2 is SYDVKM. CDR3 residues: CASSQTGLPQGYTF. CDR3 bases: TGTGCCAGCAGCCAAACAGGGTTACCTCAAGGCTACACCTTC.

This clone appeared a single time. The CDR3 spells CASSPTGQGYYEQYF. CDR3 nucleotides: TGTGCCAGCAGTCCCACGGGACAGGGGTACTACGAGCAGTACTTC. The rearrangement joins TRBV27 to TRBJ2-7, with 10 bases lining up with TRBD1. CDR3 length: 15 amino acids. V dropped 5 bases and J dropped 3; count of bases not matched to a gene: 7. Germline CDR1 and CDR2: MNHEY and SMNVEV (reference sequence).

The genes are TRBV19 and TRBJ1-5; 7 nucleotides match TRBD1. Per germline, CDR1 LNHDA and CDR2 SQIVND (reference sequence). Losses at the gene ends were 1 base for V and 3 bases for J; bases not matched to a gene: 3. The CDR3 length is 15 residues. The CDR3 DNA follows: TGTGCCAGTAGTATAGTAGGACAGGACAATCAGCCCCAGCATTTT. Amino acids: CASSIVGQDNQPQHF.

V is TRBV6-5 and J is TRBJ1-1; D is unresolved. The CDR3 consists of 13 residues. The V gene's germline CDR1 is MNHEY and CDR2 SVGAGI. V dropped 6 bases and J dropped 5 bases, with 13 bases sitting between them. This CDR3 is CASRRDLGTEAFF. CDR3 DNA: TGTGCCAGCAGGAGGGATTTGGGGACTGAAGCTTTCTTT.

The chain recombines TRBV11-2 with TRBJ2-1; 8 bases are shared with TRBD2. CDR1 and CDR2 (germline): SGHAT, FQNNGV. Trimming cost V 4 bases and J 0 bases; bases outside gene matches: 11. This CDR3 contains 18 residues. In DNA form, the CDR3 reads TGTGCCAGCAGCTGGGGGAGCGGGGGTCGTAGCTCCTACAATGAGCAGTTCTTC. Its protein is CASSWGSGGRSSYNEQFF.

The V gene is TRBV28, the J gene TRBJ1-1; D is uncertain. The CDR3 sequence is 13 residues long. V was pared by 6 bases and J by 1 base, with 9 bases between. The germline V gene has CDR1 MDHEN and CDR2 SYDVKM. The CDR3 reads CASSPVWNTEAFF. Here the CDR3 DNA reads TGTGCCAGCAGCCCTGTTTGGAACACTGAAGCTTTCTTT. The variable domain in full, completed from reference TRBV28 and TRBJ1-1, reads DVKVTQSSRYLVKRTGEKVFLECVQDMDHENMFWYRQDPGLGLRLIYFSYDVKMKEKGDIPEGYSVSREKKERFSLILESASTNQTSMYLCASSPVWNTEAFFGQGTRLTVV.

The chain links TRBV6-5 to TRBJ2-3; 7 bases are a match to TRBD1. Germline trimming cut 2 bases from V and 5 bases from J; bases unmatched to any gene: 4. The CDR3 is made up of 14 amino acids. Looked up from germline, CDR1 is MNHEY and CDR2 is SVGAGI. The CDR3 is CASSYGQGVDTQYF. The DNA for the CDR3 is TGTGCCAGCAGTTACGGGCAGGGGGTAGATACGCAGTATTTT.

CDR3 sequence (DNA): TGTGCCAGCAGTGAGTTCGACAGGGCAAGGGAAAAACTGTTTTTT. Its protein product is CASSEFDRAREKLFF. The chain is built from TRBV2 and TRBJ1-4; TRBD1 matches 7 bases. The CDR3 runs to 15 residues. V lost 3 bases and J lost 8; bases outside the gene matches: 9. CDR1 is SNHLY, CDR2 FYNNEI, per germline.

This clone was found a few times. V is TRBV5-1 and J is TRBJ2-7; D unclear. This CDR3 has 14 amino acids. Trimming cost V 4 bases and J 3 bases, with 14 bases left between them. Germline CDR1 is SGHRS and CDR2 is YFSETQ. Written as DNA, the CDR3 is TGCGCCAGCAGCGACCCTTCAGGAAACTACGAGCAGTACTTC. Its protein product is CASSDPSGNYEQYF. Variable domain in full (rest from reference TRBV5-1 and TRBJ2-7): KAGVTQTPRYLIKTRGQQVTLSCSPISGHRSVSWYQQTPGQGLQFLFEYFSETQRNKGNFPGRFSGRQFSNSRSEMNVSTLELGDSALYLCASSDPSGNYEQYFGPGTRLTVT.

This rearrangement joins TRBV6-5 to TRBJ1-2, with TRBD1 identical over 11 bases. After removal of 5 bases from V and 7 bases from J, the junction contained 6 bases not matched to a gene. The CDR3 spans 14 residues. The V gene's germline CDR1 is MNHEY and CDR2 SVGAGI. The CDR3 DNA reads as TGTGCCAGCAGTCCTTGGACAGGGGGCTTTGGCTACACCTTC. It translates to CASSPWTGGFGYTF.

The chain recombines TRBV10-1 with TRBJ1-2; D not certain. Germline assignment: CDR1 WNHNN and CDR2 SYGVQD (reference sequence). Trimming took 10 bases from V and 2 from J, leaving 14 bases between them. CDR3 length equals 13 residues. The CDR3 DNA sequence: TGCGCCACAAACGCCTATCCCAACTATGGCTACACCTTC. Translating gives CATNAYPNYGYTF.

The chain uses TRBV12-3 or TRBV12-4 and TRBJ1-5; D uncertain. The CDR3 covers 12 residues. The ends were cut back, 1 base at V and 9 bases at J, with 7 bases in the middle. The CDR3 reads CASSLGGPPQHF. CDR3 nucleotide sequence: TGTGCCAGCAGTTTAGGAGGGCCGCCCCAGCATTTT.

As DNA, the CDR3 is TGTGCCAGTAGTGCAGCAGGTGGTAGAGGCTACACCTTC. It yields the protein CASSAAGGRGYTF. The chain carries TRBV19 and TRBJ1-2; D gene unclear. The CDR3 has 13 residues. V was trimmed by 5 bases and J by 8 bases, leaving 15 bases between them. CDR1 LNHDA and CDR2 SQIVND come from the germline V gene (reference sequence).

The V gene is TRBV28, the J gene TRBJ2-7, with TRBD1 identical over 7 bases. The CDR3 is 14 amino acids. CDR1 is MDHEN and CDR2 is SYDVKM in the germline V gene. Trimming at V came to 11 bases and at J to 2 bases, leaving 12 bases not matched to a gene. The CDR3 here is CAVTSGQPTYEQYF. In nucleotides, the CDR3 is TGTGCCGTTACCTCGGGACAGCCGACCTACGAGCAGTACTTC.

This clone was seen once. V usage is TRBV11-2 and J usage is TRBJ2-5, with a possible D match to TRBD2 (7 bases). Germline V gene data show CDR1 as SGHAT and CDR2 as FQNNGV. V lost 4 bases and J lost 2, with 14 bases in between. The CDR3 has 15 residues. CDR3 loop: CASSYGLGGQETQYF. The DNA of the CDR3 is TGTGCCAGCAGCTACGGACTAGGGGGTCAAGAGACCCAGTACTTC.

V usage is TRBV19 and J usage is TRBJ2-6; D may be TRBD1 (6 bases). The germline CDR1 and CDR2 sequences are LNHDA and SQIVND (reference sequence). Trimming removed 3 bases from V and 3 bases from J, with 12 bases in between. The CDR3 sequence is 16 residues long. CDR3 region: CASSMSPGVGANVLTF. CDR3 sequence (DNA): TGTGCCAGTAGTATGTCCCCAGGGGTTGGGGCCAACGTCCTGACTTTC.